This is a list of T cell receptor beta chains from one sample in a study of T cell responses to AZD1222 COVID-19 vaccine. Sequenced by immunoSEQ multiplex PCR; TCRdb stores in-frame clones only, minus some. The repertoire holds around 140,000 clones, under 95% seen once, with roughly 7.5% in the top ten. The sample was peripheral blood, taken 28 days after the second dose of the MenACWY control vaccine. The source is an adult who received the MenACWY meningococcal vaccine as a control. The CDR3 runs from the conserved cysteine through the conserved F or W. The D gene is left open where the match is weak.

v_call	d_call	j_call	cdr3_aa	cdr3_nt
TRBV7-6	TRBD1	TRBJ2-2	CASSQGQGGTGELFF	TGTGCCAGCAGCCAAGGACAGGGGGGGACCGGGGAGCTGTTTTTT
TRBV19	-	TRBJ2-7	CASSPIGGANEQYF	TGTGCCAGTAGTCCCATAGGGGGGGCTAACGAGCAGTACTTC
TRBV7-2	TRBD2	TRBJ2-3	CASSARLAGVTDTQYF	TGTGCCAGCAGCGCACGACTAGCGGGAGTGACAGATACGCAGTATTTT
TRBV3-1/TRBV3-2	-	TRBJ1-1	CASSQNPGKRGEEAFF	TGTGCCAGCAGCCAGAATCCTGGAAAACGGGGGGAGGAAGCTTTCTTT
TRBV2	TRBD1	TRBJ1-6	CASITGGSPLHF	TGTGCCAGCATAACAGGGGGTTCACCCCTCCACTTT
TRBV13	TRBD1	TRBJ2-5	CASSPTGVVETQYF	TGTGCCAGCAGCCCAACAGGGGTCGTAGAGACCCAGTACTTC
TRBV19	TRBD1	TRBJ1-2	CASSVEGTGAGGYTF	TGTGCCAGTAGTGTCGAAGGGACAGGGGCCGGTGGCTACACCTTC
TRBV28	-	TRBJ1-5	CASTLRVRFVNQPQHF	TGTGCCAGCACCCTACGGGTCAGATTTGTAAATCAGCCCCAGCATTTT
TRBV6-5	TRBD1	TRBJ1-3	CASSYRTGSGNTIYF	TGTGCCAGCAGTTACCGGACAGGGTCCGGAAACACCATATATTTT
TRBV18	-	TRBJ1-4	CASSERQTTNEKLFF	TGTGCCAGCTCCGAGAGACAGACAACTAATGAAAAACTGTTTTTT
TRBV27	-	TRBJ2-5	CASSLREQETQYF	TGTGCCAGCAGTTTAAGGGAACAAGAGACCCAGTACTTC
TRBV5-4	TRBD2	TRBJ2-3	CASSLTGTSGGTDTQYF	TGTGCCAGCAGCTTGACGGGGACTAGCGGGGGCACAGATACGCAGTATTTT
TRBV6-6	-	TRBJ1-2	CASSYGPPGYTF	TGTGCCAGCAGTTATGGGCCCCCTGGCTACACCTTC
TRBV27	-	TRBJ2-5	CASSVRRGLLETQYF	TGTGCCAGCAGTGTCCGGAGGGGGCTGTTGGAGACCCAGTACTTC
TRBV30	TRBD1	TRBJ2-7	CACSGTGGFYEQYF	TGTGCCTGCTCCGGGACAGGGGGTTTCTACGAGCAGTACTTC
TRBV29-1	-	TRBJ2-7	CSVSPGSAYEQYF	TGCAGCGTTTCCCCCGGGAGCGCCTACGAGCAGTACTTC
TRBV19	TRBD1	TRBJ1-5	CASSLHQGGQGLQPQHF	TGTGCCAGTAGTCTCCATCAGGGGGGACAGGGGTTGCAGCCCCAGCATTTT
TRBV28	-	TRBJ1-1	CASSLGTNTEAFF	TGTGCCAGCAGTTTAGGGACGAACACTGAAGCTTTCTTT